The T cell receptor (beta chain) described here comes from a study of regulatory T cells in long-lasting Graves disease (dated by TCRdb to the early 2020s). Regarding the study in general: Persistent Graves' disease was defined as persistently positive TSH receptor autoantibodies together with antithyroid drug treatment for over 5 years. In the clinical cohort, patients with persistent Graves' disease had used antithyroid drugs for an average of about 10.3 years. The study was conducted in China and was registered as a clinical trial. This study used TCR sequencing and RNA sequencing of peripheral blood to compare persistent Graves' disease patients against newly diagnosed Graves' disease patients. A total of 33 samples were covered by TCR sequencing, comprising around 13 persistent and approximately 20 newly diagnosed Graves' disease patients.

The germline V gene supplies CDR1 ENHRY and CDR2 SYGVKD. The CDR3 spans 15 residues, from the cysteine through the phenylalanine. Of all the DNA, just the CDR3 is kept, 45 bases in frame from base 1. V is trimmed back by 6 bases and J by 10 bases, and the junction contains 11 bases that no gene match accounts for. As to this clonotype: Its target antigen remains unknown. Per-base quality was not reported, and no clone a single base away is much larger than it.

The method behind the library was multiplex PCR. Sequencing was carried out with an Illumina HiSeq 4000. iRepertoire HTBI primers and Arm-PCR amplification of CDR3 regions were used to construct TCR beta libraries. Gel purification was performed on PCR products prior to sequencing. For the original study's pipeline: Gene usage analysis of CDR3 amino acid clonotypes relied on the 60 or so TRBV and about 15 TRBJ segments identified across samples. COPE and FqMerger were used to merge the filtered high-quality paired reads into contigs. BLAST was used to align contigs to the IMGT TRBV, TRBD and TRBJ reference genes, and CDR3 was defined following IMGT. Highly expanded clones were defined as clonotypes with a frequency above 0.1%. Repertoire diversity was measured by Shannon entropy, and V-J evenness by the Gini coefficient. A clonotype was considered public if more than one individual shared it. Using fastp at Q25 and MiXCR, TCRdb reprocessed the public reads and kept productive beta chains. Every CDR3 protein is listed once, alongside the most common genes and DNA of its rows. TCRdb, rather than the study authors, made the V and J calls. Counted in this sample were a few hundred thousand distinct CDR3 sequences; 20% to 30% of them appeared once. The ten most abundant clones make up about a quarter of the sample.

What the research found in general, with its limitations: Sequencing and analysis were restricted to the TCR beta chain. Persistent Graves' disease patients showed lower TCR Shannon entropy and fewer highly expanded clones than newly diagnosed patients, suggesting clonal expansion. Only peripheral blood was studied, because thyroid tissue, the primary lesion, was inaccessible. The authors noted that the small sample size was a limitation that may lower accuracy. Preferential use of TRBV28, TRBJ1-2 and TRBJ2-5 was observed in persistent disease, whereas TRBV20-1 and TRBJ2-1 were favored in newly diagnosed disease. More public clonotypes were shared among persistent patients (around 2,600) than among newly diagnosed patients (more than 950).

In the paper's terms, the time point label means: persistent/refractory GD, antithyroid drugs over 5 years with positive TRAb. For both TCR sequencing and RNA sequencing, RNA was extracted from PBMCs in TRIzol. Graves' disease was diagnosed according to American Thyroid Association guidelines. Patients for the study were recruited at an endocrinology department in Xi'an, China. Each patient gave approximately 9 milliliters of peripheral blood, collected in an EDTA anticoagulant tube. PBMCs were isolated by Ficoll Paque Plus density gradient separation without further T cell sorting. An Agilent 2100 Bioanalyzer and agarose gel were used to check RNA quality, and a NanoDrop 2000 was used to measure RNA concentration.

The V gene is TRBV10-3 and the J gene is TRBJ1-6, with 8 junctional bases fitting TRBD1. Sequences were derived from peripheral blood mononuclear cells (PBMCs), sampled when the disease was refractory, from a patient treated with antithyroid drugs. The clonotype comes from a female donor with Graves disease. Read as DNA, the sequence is TGTGCCATCAGCAAATCGGACAGGGCGGGGTCACCCCTCCACTTT. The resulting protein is CAISKSDRAGSPLHF.